This T cell receptor (beta chain) was retrieved from a study of blood T cell repertoires in COVID-19. Overall study: There were acute and convalescent COVID-19 samples, and they came from the United States, Italy and Spain. T cells, B-cell-depleted T cells, or PBMCs supplied cDNA or gDNA.

Living in 24 US areas, the participants were between roughly 18 and 90 years of age. Germline assignment: CDR1 SNHLY and CDR2 FYNNEI. Trimming cost V 3 bases and J 0 bases, with 9 bases left between them. The CDR3 has 14 residues. Authors' methods: Estimation of nucleated cell counts relied on the amplification of reference gene primers. Sequenced by immunoSEQ multiplex PCR; TCRdb stores in-frame clones only, minus some. The V and J calls and clone size were taken over from that table, and D and trimming were inferred from the DNA. This sample carries roughly 400,000 clones, approximately 88% of them seen once, and the ten largest clones take about 2.1%.

Sequencing used PBMCs or T cells enriched from blood (not recorded which). This TCR was recovered from a middle-aged woman with acute COVID-19. V gene TRBV2 combines with J gene TRBJ2-7; possibly TRBD1 for D (5 bases). DNA of the CDR3: TGTGCCAGCAGTGACAGGGCGAGCTCCTACGAGCAGTACTTC. Protein sequence: CASSDRASSYEQYF.